The 28 T cell receptor beta chains below were found in one sample sequenced in a study of T cells in Graves' hyperthyroidism and ophthalmopathy. What was amplified from RNA transcripts were TCR beta CDR3 regions. The TCR CDR3 was amplified in a first-round RT-PCR using the HTBI primer set. Each CDR3 protein is one row after TCRdb ran MiXCR on the multiplex PCR reads. The table lists under 550,000 distinct CDR3 sequences, around 20% of them singletons. The sequencing input was blood. Every receptor here comes from a man aged 40-49 years with Graves' ophthalmopathy.

As regards this clonotype: Sequence at one end of the junction differs from germline and may be a read error. This chain connects TRBV28 to TRBJ1-2; D is unresolved. Germline V lookup: CDR1 MDHEN, CDR2 SYDVKM. The length of the CDR3 is 14 residues. As DNA, the CDR3 is TGTGCCAGCACCCGAGCGGAAGCTAACTGTGGCTACACCTTC. It codes for CASTRAEANCGYTF.

The chain has TRBV27 and TRBJ2-1; 7 nucleotides align to TRBD2. The germline V gene has CDR1 MNHEY and CDR2 SMNVEV (reference sequence). V trimming: 4 bases; J trimming: 2 bases; junction bases outside the gene matches: 11. The CDR3 has 17 residues. The CDR3 region has the DNA TGTGCCAGCAGTTCCTATCCTCAGCGGGGTACCTACAATGAGCAGTTCTTC. This codes for CASSSYPQRGTYNEQFF.

This clonotype was seen a handful of times. Since a much larger clone is just one base distant, this may be a read error. The V and J genes are TRBV28 and TRBJ2-7; tentatively, D is TRBD2 (5 bases). Germline CDR1 is MDHEN and CDR2 is SYDVKM. Trimming pared 3 bases from V and 4 bases from J, leaving 22 bases between. The CDR3 has 17 residues. CDR3 sequence reads: CASSFPASGVVAYEQYF. As DNA, the CDR3 is TGTGCCAGCAGTTTCCCCGCCAGTGGGGTAGTAGCGTACGAGCAGTACTTC.

This clonotype was detected only a few times. The chain is built from TRBV5-1 and TRBJ1-4; a possible D gene is TRBD1 (5 bases). This CDR3 has 13 residues. With 4 bases removed from V and 6 bases from J, the gap between germline ends came to 10 bases. Germline CDR1 and CDR2: SGHRS and YFSETQ. CDR3 amino acids: CASSEGTDEKLFF. The CDR3 bases are TGCGCCAGCAGCGAAGGGACGGATGAAAAACTGTTTTTT.

This clonotype was observed many times. The chain carries TRBV7-2 and TRBJ2-3; 13 positions match TRBD2. J lost 6 bases, V lost 1 base, and 4 bases had no gene match. This CDR3 region has 16 residues. Germline V CDR1 and CDR2: SGHTA, FQGNSA. As DNA, the CDR3 is TGTGCCAGCAGCTTAGGGACTAGCGGGAGAGGGGATACGCAGTATTTT. Amino acid sequence: CASSLGTSGRGDTQYF.

A few counts support this clonotype. The chain couples TRBV20-1 to TRBJ2-7; weak D call: TRBD2 (5 bases). Germline V CDR1 and CDR2: DFQATT, SNEGSKA (reference sequence). Deletions cut 6 bases from V and 2 bases from J, with 17 bases between. This CDR3 spans 14 amino acids. DNA of the CDR3: TGCAGTGCCCCAGACCTCCAGCGGCCCTACGAGCAGTACTTC. Translating it yields CSAPDLQRPYEQYF.

This clonotype was counted a few times. The rearrangement joins TRBV20-1 to TRBJ2-1; TRBD1 is a possible D gene (6 bases). Trimming cost V 3 bases and J 8 bases, with 14 bases left between them. Germline values: CDR1 DFQATT, CDR2 SNEGSKA (reference sequence). The CDR3 covers 13 residues. The CDR3 bases are TGCAGTGCTAGGGGGCGAGGGGGTCATGAGCAGTTCTTC. Protein product: CSARGRGGHEQFF.

In the case of this clonotype: At one of its ends the junction is not consistent with the germline gene, which may arise from a read error. For the CDR3, the DNA is TGTGCCAGTAAGGTTACCGTCGCTAATGGAAAACTGTTTTTT. The encoded protein is CASKVTVANGKLFF. The chain combines TRBV19 with TRBJ1-4; no definite D call. This CDR3 has 14 residues. Germline V lookup: CDR1 LNHDA, CDR2 SQIVND (reference sequence).

The table lists this clonotype with many counts. The chain links TRBV20-1 to TRBJ2-7; D gene unclear. Trimming took 1 base from V and 1 from J, leaving 23 bases between them. This CDR3 region has 18 residues. The germline CDR1 and CDR2 sequences are DFQATT and SNEGSKA (reference sequence). CDR3: CSARGPPRVATTSYEQYF. DNA of the CDR3: TGCAGTGCTAGAGGCCCCCCTCGGGTTGCGACAACTTCCTACGAGCAGTACTTC.

In its sample, this clonotype was seen many times. The DNA for the CDR3 is TGTGCCAGCAGCTTATTCGGGACAGGGTACAATGAGCAGTTCTTC. This sequence encodes CASSLFGTGYNEQFF. This chain connects TRBV7-3 to TRBJ2-1; 9 bases fit TRBD1. The V gene end was trimmed by 2 bases and the J gene end by 4 bases; junction bases not matched to a gene: 3. This CDR3 is built from 15 residues. CDR1 is SGHTA and CDR2 is FQGTGA in the germline V gene. The complete variable domain, with remaining parts taken from reference TRBV7-3 and TRBJ2-1, reads GAGVSQTPSNKVTEKGKYVELRCDPISGHTALYWYRQSLGQGPEFLIYFQGTGAADDSGLPNDRFFAVRPEGSVSTLKIQRTERGDSAVYLCASSLFGTGYNEQFFGPGTRLTVL.

This clonotype showed up many times. V gene TRBV5-6 combines with J gene TRBJ2-2; TRBD1 matches 10 bases. CDR1 SGHDT and CDR2 YYEEEE come from the germline V gene. With V trimmed by 1 base and J by 6 bases, 9 bases remained unmatched. The CDR3 extends over 17 amino acids. The DNA for the CDR3 is TGTGCCAGCAGCTTGCCTCCGGGACAGGGGTTCTCCGGGGAGCTGTTTTTT. Protein: CASSLPPGQGFSGELFF. Variable domain in full (rest from reference TRBV5-6 and TRBJ2-2): DAGVTQSPTHLIKTRGQQVTLRCSPKSGHDTVSWYQQALGQGPQFIFQYYEEEERQRGNFPDRFSGHQFPNYSSELNVNALLLGDSALYLCASSLPPGQGFSGELFFGEGSRLTVL.

CDR3 region: CSVEEVWGQGALGGYTF. The CDR3 region has the DNA TGCAGCGTTGAAGAAGTGTGGGGACAGGGGGCGTTGGGTGGCTACACCTTC. The chain uses TRBV29-1 and TRBJ1-2, with TRBD1 matching 12 bases. V lost 0 bases to trimming and J lost 7 bases; unmatched junction nucleotides: 12. CDR3 length: 17 amino acids. The V gene's germline CDR1 is SQVTM and CDR2 ANQGSEA. Filled out from reference TRBV29-1 and TRBJ1-2, the complete variable domain reads SAVISQKPSRDICQRGTSLTIQCQVDSQVTMMFWYRQQPGQSLTLIATANQGSEATYESGFVIDKFPISRPNLTFSTLTVSNMSPEDSSIYLCSVEEVWGQGALGGYTFGSGTRLTVV.

The V gene is TRBV3-1, the J gene TRBJ2-1; D might be TRBD1 (6 bases). V was pared by 6 bases and J by 5 bases, with 11 bases between. Germline V gene sequence: CDR1 LGHDT, CDR2 YNNKEL (reference sequence). This CDR3 spans 13 amino acids. The CDR3 loop reads CASRGALHNEQFF. CDR3 nucleotides: TGTGCCAGCAGGGGGGCACTGCACAATGAGCAGTTCTTC.

This clonotype has at least ten counts. CDR3 region: CASSPRGFQETQYF. In DNA, the CDR3 is TGTGCCAGCTCGCCAAGGGGCTTCCAAGAGACCCAGTACTTC. The chain has TRBV18 and TRBJ2-5; D possibly corresponds to TRBD1 (5 bases). Deletions cut 6 bases from V and 1 base from J, with 12 bases between. CDR1 is KGHSH, CDR2 LQKENI, per germline. This CDR3 has 14 residues. The full variable domain, rest sourced from reference TRBV18 and TRBJ2-5, is NAGVMQNPRHLVRRRGQEARLRCSPMKGHSHVYWYRQLPEEGLKFMVYLQKENIIDESGMPKERFSAEFPKEGPSILRIQQVVRGDSAAYFCASSPRGFQETQYFGPGTRLLVL.

With respect to this clonotype: One base away lies a much larger clone, so this may be a sequencing read error. The chain is built from TRBV5-1 and TRBJ2-7; D unresolved. Germline loops: CDR1 SGHRS, CDR2 YFSETQ. Trimming shortened V by 5 bases and J by 3 bases, and 15 bases separated the two germline ends. CDR3 length: 14 amino acids. The CDR3 DNA reads TGCGCCAGCAGGACGAGAGTAGGGCACTACGAGCAGTACTTC. It codes for CASRTRVGHYEQYF.

This clonotype was counted many times. This chain uses TRBV3-1 with TRBJ2-3; 10 bases align to TRBD2. The CDR3 is made up of 16 amino acids. Trimming cost V 2 bases and J 2 bases; bases outside gene matches: 4. CDR1 is LGHDT, CDR2 YNNKEL, per germline (reference sequence). This chain's CDR3 is CASSQHGTSDTDTQYF. DNA for the CDR3: TGTGCCAGCAGCCAACACGGGACTAGCGACACAGATACGCAGTATTTT.

This clonotype was seen more than once but under ten times. The genes are TRBV27 and TRBJ1-6, with unresolved D. Germline-derived CDR1 and CDR2 are MNHEY and SMNVEV (reference sequence). The CDR3 is made up of 13 amino acids. V dropped 10 bases and J dropped 7 bases, with 14 bases sitting between them. The CDR3 protein is CATSPGPNSPLHF. The DNA for the CDR3 is TGTGCCACCTCCCCGGGTCCGAATTCACCCCTCCACTTT.

The rearrangement uses TRBV18 and TRBJ2-7, with unresolved D. CDR1 KGHSH and CDR2 LQKENI come from the germline V gene. There are 15 residues in the CDR3. The V end lost 2 bases, the J end lost 0 bases, and 11 bases lay between the germline ends. The CDR3 spells CASSPTAASSYEQYF. The CDR3 nucleotides read TGTGCCAGCTCACCAACCGCTGCTAGCTCCTACGAGCAGTACTTC.

V and J are TRBV20-1 and TRBJ2-3; D is uncertain. The V gene lost 3 bases and the J gene lost 2 bases, with 6 bases spanning the gap. The CDR3 spans 12 residues. CDR1 DFQATT and CDR2 SNEGSKA come from the germline V gene (reference sequence). CDR3 coding DNA: TGCAGTGCTAGGTTGTTCACAGATACGCAGTATTTT. Its protein is CSARLFTDTQYF.

A single count supports this clonotype. Just one base apart from a much larger clone, this may be a read error. The gene calls are TRBV28 and TRBJ1-1; TRBD1 is a possible D gene (5 bases). This CDR3 is 15 amino acids long. Germline loops: CDR1 MDHEN, CDR2 SYDVKM. The V and J ends lost 7 bases and 4 bases respectively, with 19 bases between them. The CDR3 DNA reads TGTGCCAGCAATGCCGGGACCCCTATAAGCACTGAAGCTTTCTTT. The encoded protein is CASNAGTPISTEAFF.

V and J are TRBV3-1 and TRBJ2-1; D tentatively fits TRBD1 or TRBD2 (6 bases each). The V and J ends lost 4 bases and 2 bases respectively, with 15 bases between them. The CDR3 runs to 16 residues. The germline V gene encodes CDR1 LGHDT and CDR2 YNNKEL (reference sequence). This chain's CDR3 is CASSLRGGTPYNEQFF. The CDR3 DNA sequence: TGTGCCAGCAGCCTAAGAGGGGGGACACCCTACAATGAGCAGTTCTTC.

The chain recombines TRBV6-2 or TRBV6-3 with TRBJ2-7; D gene ambiguous. V was cut by 6 bases and J by 2 bases, with 14 bases left in between. CDR3 size: 14 residues. The V gene's germline CDR1 is MNHEY and CDR2 SVGEGT. The CDR3 bases are TGTGCCAGCAGGTACCCCGATCCCCCCTACGAGCAGTACTTC. Translated, it gives CASRYPDPPYEQYF.

The count of this clonotype is one. The V and J genes are TRBV28 and TRBJ2-7, with 9 bases fitting TRBD1. CDR3 size: 16 residues. CDR1 MDHEN and CDR2 SYDVKM come from the germline V gene. The J segment lost 3 bases and the V segment lost 4 bases, leaving 10 bases of the junction unmatched. CDR3 loop: CASSSAAGTGFYEQYF. CDR3 nucleotide sequence: TGTGCCAGCAGTTCGGCCGCCGGGACAGGGTTCTACGAGCAGTACTTC. The variable domain in full, with the rest retrieved from reference TRBV28 and TRBJ2-7, is DVKVTQSSRYLVKRTGEKVFLECVQDMDHENMFWYRQDPGLGLRLIYFSYDVKMKEKGDIPEGYSVSREKKERFSLILESASTNQTSMYLCASSSAAGTGFYEQYFGPGTRLTVT.

This chain connects TRBV6-1 to TRBJ2-3; D remains ambiguous. Trimming cost V 1 base and J 2 bases, with 13 bases left between them. The V gene's germline CDR1 is MNHNS and CDR2 SASEGT. There are 16 residues in the CDR3. The CDR3: CASSEGAVLHTDTQYF. As DNA, the CDR3 is TGTGCCAGCAGTGAAGGGGCTGTGCTACACACAGATACGCAGTATTTT.

This clonotype was observed a handful of times. The chain uses TRBV15 and TRBJ2-5, with 7 positions matching TRBD1. V gave up 0 bases and J gave up 3 bases; unmatched junction bases: 7. CDR3 length: 16 residues. Germline V gene lookup returns CDR1 LNHNV and CDR2 YYDKDF (reference sequence). CDR3 DNA sequence: TGTGCCACCAGCAGAGATTGGGCCCAGGGGGAAGAGACCCAGTACTTC. Its protein product is CATSRDWAQGEETQYF.

In its sample, this clonotype was seen many times. The J gene is TRBJ2-2, the V gene TRBV7-3; D is unresolved. The germline CDR1 and CDR2 sequences are SGHTA and FQGTGA. V gave up 4 bases and J gave up 7 bases, with 16 bases separating them. This CDR3 comprises 15 residues. This CDR3 reads CASSSDTAVNGELFF. The CDR3 bases are TGTGCCAGCAGCTCCGACACGGCCGTGAACGGGGAGCTGTTTTTT.

This clonotype was observed a few times. The CDR3 bases are TGTGCCAGCAGTTACTCGGGACAGGGATCGGCCGAGCAGTACTTC. This translates into CASSYSGQGSAEQYF. The chain joins TRBV6-5 to TRBJ2-7, with TRBD1 matching 9 bases. CDR1 is MNHEY and CDR2 is SVGAGI in the germline V gene. The CDR3 loop spans 15 amino acids. V lost 0 bases to trimming and J lost 6 bases; unmatched junction nucleotides: 6.

The chain uses TRBV10-3 and TRBJ2-1; 9 bases line up with TRBD2. V trimming: 5 bases; J trimming: 1 base; junction bases outside the gene matches: 3. Germline CDR1 ENHRY, CDR2 SYGVKD. CDR3 length: 15 amino acids. The CDR3, as DNA: TGTGCCATCAGTCGACTAGCGGTTTCCTACAATGAGCAGTTCTTC. Its protein is CAISRLAVSYNEQFF.